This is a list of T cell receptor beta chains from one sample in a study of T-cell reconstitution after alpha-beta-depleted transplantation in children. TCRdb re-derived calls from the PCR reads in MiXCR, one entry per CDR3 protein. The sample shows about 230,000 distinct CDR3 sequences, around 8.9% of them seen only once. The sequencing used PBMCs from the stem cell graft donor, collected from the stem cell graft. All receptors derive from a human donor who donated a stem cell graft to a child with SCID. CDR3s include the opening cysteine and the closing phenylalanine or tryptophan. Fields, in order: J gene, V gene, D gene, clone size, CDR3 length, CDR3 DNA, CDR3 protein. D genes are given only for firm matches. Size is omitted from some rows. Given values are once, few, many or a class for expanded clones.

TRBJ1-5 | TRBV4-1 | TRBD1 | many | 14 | TGCGCCAGCAGCCCGACAGGGGAATTTCAGCCCCAGCATTTT | CASSPTGEFQPQHF
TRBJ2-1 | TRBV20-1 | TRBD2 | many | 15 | TGCAGTGCTAGACCATTTGCGGGGGGCATCGATGAGCAGTTCTTC | CSARPFAGGIDEQFF
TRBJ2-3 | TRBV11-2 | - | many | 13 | TGTGCCAGCAGCTTGGCCCACACAGATACGCAGTATTTT | CASSLAHTDTQYF
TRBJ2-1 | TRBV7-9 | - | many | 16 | TGTGCCAGCAGCTTACAAGGGCAGGGATCCCACAATGAGCAGTTCTTC | CASSLQGQGSHNEQFF
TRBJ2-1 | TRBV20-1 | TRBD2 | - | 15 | TGCTGTGCTAGAGATGCGGGGGGCCCCTACAATGAGCAGTTCTTC | CCARDAGGPYNEQFF
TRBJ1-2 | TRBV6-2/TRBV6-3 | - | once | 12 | TGTGCCAGCAGTTACTCGGGGGGCAGCTACACCTTC | CASSYSGGSYTF
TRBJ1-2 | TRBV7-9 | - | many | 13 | TGTGCCAGCAGCTTTGGTGTTGACACCGGCTACACCTTC | CASSFGVDTGYTF
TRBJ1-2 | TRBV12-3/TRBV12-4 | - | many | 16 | TGTGCCAGCAGTCAACAGGGAGGGCTTTCTAACTATGGCTACACCTTC | CASSQQGGLSNYGYTF
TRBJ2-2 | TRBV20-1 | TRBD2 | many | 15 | TGCAGTGCTAGATTTCGGGAGGGTAGTACCGGGGAGCTGTTTTTT | CSARFREGSTGELFF
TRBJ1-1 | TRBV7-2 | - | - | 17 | TGTGCCAGCAGCTTAGGTGTGCCAAAGGGGCTCGGCACTGAAGCTTTCTTT | CASSLGVPKGLGTEAFF
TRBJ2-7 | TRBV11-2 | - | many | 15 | TGTGCCAGCAGCTTAGCATGGTTAAACTCCTACGAGCAGTACTTC | CASSLAWLNSYEQYF
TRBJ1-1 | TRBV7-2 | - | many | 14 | TGTGCCAGCAGCATCAGGACCCGGGACACTGAAGCTTTCTTT | CASSIRTRDTEAFF
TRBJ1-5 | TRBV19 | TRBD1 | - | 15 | TGTGCCAGTAGCCGCGCGGTGCAGGGGGGACAGCCCCAGCATTTT | CASSRAVQGGQPQHF
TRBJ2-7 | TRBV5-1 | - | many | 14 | TGCGCCAGCAAACCAGCCCCAGCCTCCTACGAGCAGTACTTC | CASKPAPASYEQYF
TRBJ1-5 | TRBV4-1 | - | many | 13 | TGCGCCAGCAGCCAAGACGGCCTAAGGCCCCAGCATTTT | CASSQDGLRPQHF
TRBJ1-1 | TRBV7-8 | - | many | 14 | TGTGCCAGCAGCCTAGGCAGGCGGAACACTGAAGCTTTCTTT | CASSLGRRNTEAFF
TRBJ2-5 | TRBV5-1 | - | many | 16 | TGCGCCAGCAGCTTCAGCAGTCTATTAGTGGGAGAGACCCAGTACTTC | CASSFSSLLVGETQYF
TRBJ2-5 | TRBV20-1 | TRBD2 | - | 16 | TGCAGTGCTACAGAGGGGGGACTAGCGGGGGAGGAGACCCAGTACTTC | CSATEGGLAGEETQYF
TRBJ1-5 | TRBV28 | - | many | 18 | TGTGCCAGCAGGAGAGGAATTATGGGCAGGTATAGCAATCAGCCCCAGCATTTT | CASRRGIMGRYSNQPQHF
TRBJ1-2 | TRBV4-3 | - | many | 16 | TGCGCCAGCAGCCCGGGCGGGACGGTTTCGAACTATGGCTACACCTTC | CASSPGGTVSNYGYTF